This T cell receptor (beta chain) emerged from a study of response to subunit inactivated influenza vaccine. The study's findings and limits: T cells newly recruited by each seasonal influenza vaccination are few, the authors suggested.

MiXCR, run by TCRdb on the RT-PCR reads, gives a single entry per CDR3 protein. Of more than 200,000 distinct CDR3 sequences listed, over 9% were seen once; the top ten hold over 6.5%. Regarding this clonotype: The antigen is not known. At one of its ends the junction is not consistent with the germline gene, which may arise from a read error.

The CDR3 loop spans 14 amino acids. The germline gives CDR1 SQVTM, CDR2 ANQGSEA. This material consisted of non-naive T cells sorted from PBMCs, taken less than 15 days before vaccination. V gene TRBV29-1 combines with J gene TRBJ2-3; D gene uncertain. This clonotype originated in a man in his fifties who received an inactivated influenza vaccine. The CDR3: CSVGVKGPTDTQYF. The CDR3 DNA is TGCAGCGTTGGGGTAAAAGGGCCAACAGACACGCAGTATTTT.